This T cell receptor beta chain was sequenced for a study of T cell responses to AZD1222 COVID-19 vaccine. Points on this clone: The antigen is not known.

The table came from immunoSEQ multiplex PCR; TCRdb's copy has only in-frame clones and leaves some out. The table shows under 140,000 clones, with 88% occurring only once. Broader study findings: Baseline seropositivity characterized only a handful of AZD1222 recipients. Most donors were white British and more were female, and clonal diversity was possibly underestimated.

The CDR3 is made up of 15 amino acids. The V and J ends lost 4 bases and 0 bases respectively, with 10 bases between them. The V gene's germline CDR1 is MNHNS and CDR2 SASEGT. The rearrangement links TRBV6-1 to TRBJ1-3; D unresolved. The TCR comes from an adult in good health. Sample: peripheral blood, taken on day 0 of AZD1222 vaccination. The CDR3 region has the DNA TGTGCCAGCAGTGTAGCCACATACTCTGGAAACACCATATATTTT. Translated, it gives CASSVATYSGNTIYF.